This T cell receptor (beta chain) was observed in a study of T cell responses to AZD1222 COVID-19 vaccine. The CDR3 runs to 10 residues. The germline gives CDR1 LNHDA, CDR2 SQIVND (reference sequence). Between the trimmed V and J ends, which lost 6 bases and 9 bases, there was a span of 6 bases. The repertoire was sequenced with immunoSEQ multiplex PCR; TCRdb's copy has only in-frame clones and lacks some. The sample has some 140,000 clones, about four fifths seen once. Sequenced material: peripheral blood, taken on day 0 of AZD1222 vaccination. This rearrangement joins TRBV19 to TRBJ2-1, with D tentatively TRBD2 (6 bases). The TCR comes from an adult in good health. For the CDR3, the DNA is TGTGCCAGTAGGGGAGGTGAGCAGTTCTTC. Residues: CASRGGEQFF. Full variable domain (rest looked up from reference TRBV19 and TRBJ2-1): DGGITQSPKYLFRKEGQNVTLSCEQNLNHDAMYWYRQDPGQGLRLIYYSQIVNDFQKGDIAEGYSVSREKKESFPLTVTSAQKNPTAFYLCASRGGEQFFGPGTRLTVL.